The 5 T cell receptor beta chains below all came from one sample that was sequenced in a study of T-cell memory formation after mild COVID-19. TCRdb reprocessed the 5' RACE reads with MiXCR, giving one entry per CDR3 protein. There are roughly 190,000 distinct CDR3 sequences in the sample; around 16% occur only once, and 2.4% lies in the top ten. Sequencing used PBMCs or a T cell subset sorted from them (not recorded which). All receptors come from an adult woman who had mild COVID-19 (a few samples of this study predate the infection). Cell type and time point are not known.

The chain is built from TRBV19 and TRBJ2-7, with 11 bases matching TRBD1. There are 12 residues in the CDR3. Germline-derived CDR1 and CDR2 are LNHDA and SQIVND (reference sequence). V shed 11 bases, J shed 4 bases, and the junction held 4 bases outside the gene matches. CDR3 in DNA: TGTGCCTGCTGGGACAGGGGGTACGAGCAGTACTTC. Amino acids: CACWDRGYEQYF.

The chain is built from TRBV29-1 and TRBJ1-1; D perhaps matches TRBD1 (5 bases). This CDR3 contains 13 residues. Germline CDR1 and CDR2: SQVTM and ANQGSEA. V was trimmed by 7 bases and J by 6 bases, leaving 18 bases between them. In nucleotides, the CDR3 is TGCAGCGACGCTTCCGGGACGGCGCCTGAAGCTTTCTTT. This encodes CSDASGTAPEAFF. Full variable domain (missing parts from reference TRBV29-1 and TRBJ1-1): SAVISQKPSRDICQRGTSLTIQCQVDSQVTMMFWYRQQPGQSLTLIATANQGSEATYESGFVIDKFPISRPNLTFSTLTVSNMSPEDSSIYLCSDASGTAPEAFFGQGTRLTVV.

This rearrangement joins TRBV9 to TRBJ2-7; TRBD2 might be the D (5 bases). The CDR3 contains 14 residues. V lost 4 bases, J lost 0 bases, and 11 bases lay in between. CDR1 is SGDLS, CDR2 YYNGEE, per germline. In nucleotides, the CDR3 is TGTGCCAGCAGCAAGAGGGAACTCTCCTACGAGCAGTACTTC. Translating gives CASSKRELSYEQYF.

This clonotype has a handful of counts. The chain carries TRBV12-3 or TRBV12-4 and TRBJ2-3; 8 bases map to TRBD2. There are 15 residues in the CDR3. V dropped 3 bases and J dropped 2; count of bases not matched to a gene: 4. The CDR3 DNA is TGTGCCAGCAGTTTCGCGGGGGGTATCACAGATACGCAGTATTTT. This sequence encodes CASSFAGGITDTQYF.

The DNA of the CDR3 is TGCGCCAGCAGTGAGAATACTCAGCCCCAGCATTTT. It specifies CASSENTQPQHF. The gene calls are TRBV10-1 and TRBJ1-5; no definite D call. The CDR3 runs 12 residues. In germline, CDR1 is WNHNN, CDR2 SYGVQD (reference sequence). The germline V and J ends were trimmed by 2 bases and 6 bases, with 5 bases remaining between them.